These 9 T cell receptor beta chains were all obtained from the same sample, sequenced in a study of PD-1 blockade in classical Hodgkin lymphoma. The protocol was immunoSEQ multiplex PCR, while the TCRdb copy is restricted to in-frame clones and leaves out a portion. The profile shows fewer than 80,000 clones, 60% to 80% of them singletons. Each and every patient relapsed after autologous stem cell transplantation, and patients got differing brentuximab vedotin exposure. The starting material was peripheral blood mononuclear cells (PBMCs), obtained before the second cycle of nivolumab. These receptors were taken from a human donor with classical Hodgkin lymphoma.

This chain uses TRBV25-1 with TRBJ2-5; TRBD1 matches at 12 bases. In germline, CDR1 is MGHDK, CDR2 SYGVNS. The V gene end was trimmed by 7 bases and the J gene end by 4 bases; junction bases not matched to a gene: 4. The CDR3 totals 14 residues. In DNA, the CDR3 is TGTGCCAGCACCGGGGACAGGGGGCGAGAGACCCAGTACTTC. It translates to CASTGDRGRETQYF.

The table lists this clone with a count of one. The chain couples TRBV14 to TRBJ1-2; maybe TRBD1 (6 bases). The CDR3 is made up of 14 amino acids. V lost 5 bases, J lost 7 bases, and 17 bases lay in between. CDR1 and CDR2 from the germline V gene are SGHDN and FVKESK. The CDR3 protein is CASSAQGIIFGYTF. For the CDR3, the DNA is TGTGCCAGCAGCGCACAGGGTATTATCTTTGGCTACACCTTC.

The chain is built from TRBV9 and TRBJ1-1; tentative D call: TRBD1 (5 bases). The germline V and J ends were trimmed by 4 bases and 4 bases, with 11 bases remaining between them. Per the germline V gene, CDR1 is SGDLS and CDR2 is YYNGEE. The CDR3 is 13 residues long. For the CDR3, the DNA is TGTGCCAGCAGCTCCAGGGTGAGCACTGAAGCTTTCTTT. It translates to CASSSRVSTEAFF.

In nucleotides, the CDR3 is TGTGCCAGCAGTCAACAAGGAGACTTCTACAATGAGCAGTTCTTC. It translates to CASSQQGDFYNEQFF. V is TRBV6-1 and J is TRBJ2-1, with D unclear. Trimming took off 5 bases at V and 3 bases at J, with 14 bases between the two ends. The CDR3 runs to 15 residues. Per germline, CDR1 MNHNS and CDR2 SASEGT.

The V gene is TRBV27, the J gene TRBJ2-7, with D possibly being TRBD2 (5 bases). V shed 3 bases and J shed 4 bases, with 7 bases lying between them. Germline V gene data show CDR1 as MNHEY and CDR2 as SMNVEV (reference sequence). This CDR3 contains 12 residues. Here the CDR3 DNA reads TGTGCCAGCAGTTTTGCGGGTTACGAGCAGTACTTC. Its protein product is CASSFAGYEQYF.

This clone was counted a few times. This chain links TRBV4-1 with TRBJ1-1, with a possible D match to TRBD1 (6 bases). CDR1 and CDR2 from the germline V gene are MGHRA and YSYEKL. Trimming cost V 1 base and J 4 bases, with 16 bases left between them. CDR3 size: 16 residues. CDR3 DNA: TGCGCCAGCAGCCAAGCCCCCCTTACAGGGCCCACTGAAGCTTTCTTT. Amino acid sequence: CASSQAPLTGPTEAFF.

The chain is built from TRBV7-9 and TRBJ2-2, with TRBD1 matching over 7 bases. This CDR3 comprises 15 residues. The junction had 4 bases not matched to a gene; V was cut back by 5 bases and J by 1 base. CDR1 and CDR2 (germline): SEHNR, FQNEAQ (reference sequence). The CDR3 reads CASSLGQRNTGELFF. The CDR3 DNA follows: TGTGCCAGCAGCCTGGGACAGCGGAACACCGGGGAGCTGTTTTTT.

The V and J genes are TRBV7-8 and TRBJ2-3; unclear D gene. Trimming cost V 6 bases and J 6 bases, with 16 bases left between them. This CDR3 spans 14 amino acids. CDR1 is SGHVS, CDR2 FQNEAQ, per germline. In DNA, the CDR3 is TGTGCCAGCAGTCGGGCGGTGACTGGGGATACGCAGTATTTT. It codes for CASSRAVTGDTQYF.

The rearrangement joins TRBV9 to TRBJ2-2; D call uncertain. The germline V gene encodes CDR1 SGDLS and CDR2 YYNGEE. Trimming shortened V by 0 bases and J by 0 bases, and 9 bases separated the two germline ends. CDR3 length equals 16 residues. The CDR3 region is CASSVVYTANTGELFF. The CDR3 DNA follows: TGTGCCAGCAGCGTAGTATACACCGCGAACACCGGGGAGCTGTTTTTT.